Listed below are T cell receptor beta chains from one sample, sequenced in a study of T cell changes during pregnancy in multiple sclerosis. Profiling relied on immunoSEQ multiplex PCR, and the TCRdb table lists in-frame clones only, not all of them. The data show roughly 90,000 clones, around 93% seen once. Sequencing was performed on peripheral blood, taken in the first trimester of pregnancy. The origin of the receptors is a female donor in good health, enrolled as a control in a pregnancy study. Both conserved end residues are part of each CDR3. A D gene is named only where the DNA matches it firmly. For some rows the clone size is stated as once, few or many, or as a class when expanded; others skip it.

v_gene: TRBV2; j_gene: TRBJ2-2; abundance: once; d_gene: TRBD1; CDR3nt: TGTGCCAGCTTACGGGACAGGGATCGGAGCGCCGGGGAGCTGTTTTTT; CDR3aa: CASLRDRDRSAGELFF
v_gene: TRBV7-2; j_gene: TRBJ2-3; abundance: -; d_gene: -; CDR3nt: TGTGCCAGCGCAGGGAGGAGCGGCCGAGATACGCAGTATTTT; CDR3aa: CASAGRSGRDTQYF
v_gene: TRBV11-2; j_gene: TRBJ1-1; abundance: -; d_gene: -; CDR3nt: TGTGCCAGCAGCTTAGATCGTTCCCGGGGGGAGAACACTGAAGCTTTCTTT; CDR3aa: CASSLDRSRGENTEAFF
v_gene: TRBV13; j_gene: TRBJ2-7; abundance: -; d_gene: -; CDR3nt: TGTGCCAGCGGAGGCGCCGAGCAGTACTTC; CDR3aa: CASGGAEQYF
v_gene: TRBV4-3; j_gene: TRBJ2-7; abundance: once; d_gene: -; CDR3nt: TGCGCCAGCAGCCAAGCCGATGGACAGAGTCGCTACGAGCAGTACTTC; CDR3aa: CASSQADGQSRYEQYF
v_gene: TRBV7-3; j_gene: TRBJ2-2; abundance: -; d_gene: -; CDR3nt: TGTGCCAGCAGCCCGGAAACTAGGTCCGGGGAGCTGTTTTTT; CDR3aa: CASSPETRSGELFF
v_gene: TRBV18; j_gene: TRBJ2-7; abundance: -; d_gene: -; CDR3nt: TGTGCCAGCTCCCCGGGGGGCCCTACCTACGAGCAGTACTTC; CDR3aa: CASSPGGPTYEQYF
v_gene: TRBV6-6; j_gene: TRBJ2-3; abundance: -; d_gene: -; CDR3nt: TGTGCCAGCAGTTCCGAGGGCAGATTATCCACAGATACGCAGTATTTT; CDR3aa: CASSSEGRLSTDTQYF
v_gene: TRBV28; j_gene: TRBJ2-7; abundance: once; d_gene: TRBD1; CDR3nt: TGTGCCAGCAGTGTCTCCGGGACAGGGAAATTCTACGAGCAGTACTTC; CDR3aa: CASSVSGTGKFYEQYF
v_gene: TRBV2; j_gene: TRBJ1-5; abundance: -; d_gene: -; CDR3nt: TGTGCCAGCACGGTAGGGGGGGTGCAGCCCCAGCATTTT; CDR3aa: CASTVGGVQPQHF
v_gene: TRBV4-3; j_gene: TRBJ1-2; abundance: -; d_gene: -; CDR3nt: TGCGCCAGCAGCCAAGAGGTGGACAGCACTGCGGTAGGCGGCTACACCTTC; CDR3aa: CASSQEVDSTAVGGYTF
v_gene: TRBV7-9; j_gene: TRBJ2-3; abundance: -; d_gene: -; CDR3nt: TGTGCCAGCAGCTTAGGACAGGTCACAGATACGCAGTATTTT; CDR3aa: CASSLGQVTDTQYF
v_gene: TRBV4-1; j_gene: TRBJ1-5; abundance: -; d_gene: -; CDR3nt: TGCGCCAGCAGCCAAGGTTGGTTCGGGATTTTACAGCCCCAGCATTTT; CDR3aa: CASSQGWFGILQPQHF
v_gene: TRBV6-5; j_gene: TRBJ1-2; abundance: -; d_gene: TRBD1; CDR3nt: TGTGCCAGCAGGTCGGACAGGGAAGGCTACACCTTC; CDR3aa: CASRSDREGYTF
v_gene: TRBV7-2; j_gene: TRBJ2-1; abundance: -; d_gene: TRBD2; CDR3nt: TGTGCCAGCAGCTTTAGCGGGGGGGCAAGTGAGCAGTTCTTC; CDR3aa: CASSFSGGASEQFF
v_gene: TRBV19; j_gene: TRBJ1-5; abundance: -; d_gene: -; CDR3nt: TGTGCCAGTAGTACCATGAGACCTCCCGGGAATCAGCCCCAGCATTTT; CDR3aa: CASSTMRPPGNQPQHF
v_gene: TRBV11-1; j_gene: TRBJ1-1; abundance: -; d_gene: TRBD1; CDR3nt: TGTGCCAGCAGCCCCAGACAGGGCATGAACACTGAAGCTTTCTTT; CDR3aa: CASSPRQGMNTEAFF
v_gene: TRBV19; j_gene: TRBJ2-5; abundance: -; d_gene: -; CDR3nt: TGTGCCAGTAGTATCTCCGGGGAGACCCAGTACTTC; CDR3aa: CASSISGETQYF
v_gene: TRBV5-1; j_gene: TRBJ2-3; abundance: -; d_gene: -; CDR3nt: TGCGCCAGCAGCGCGGACAGTAGCACAGATACGCAGTATTTT; CDR3aa: CASSADSSTDTQYF
v_gene: TRBV7-2; j_gene: TRBJ2-1; abundance: -; d_gene: TRBD1; CDR3nt: TGTGCCAGCAACGACAGGGGATGGAATGAGCAGTTCTTC; CDR3aa: CASNDRGWNEQFF
v_gene: TRBV27; j_gene: TRBJ1-1; abundance: -; d_gene: -; CDR3nt: TGTGCCAGCAGCCCCCGAGCTGCTTCGAACACTGAAGCTTTCTTT; CDR3aa: CASSPRAASNTEAFF
v_gene: TRBV29-1; j_gene: TRBJ2-3; abundance: -; d_gene: TRBD2; CDR3nt: TGCAGCGTTGTTGCGGGGGGGGACGCTAGCACAGATACGCAGTATTTT; CDR3aa: CSVVAGGDASTDTQYF
v_gene: TRBV27; j_gene: TRBJ1-4; abundance: -; d_gene: TRBD1; CDR3nt: TGTGCCAGCAGTTTCTCAGACAGGGAGGACGAAAAACTGTTTTTT; CDR3aa: CASSFSDREDEKLFF
v_gene: TRBV27; j_gene: TRBJ1-1; abundance: -; d_gene: -; CDR3nt: TGTGCCAGCAGTTTCACGAGGAACACTGAAGCTTTCTTT; CDR3aa: CASSFTRNTEAFF
v_gene: TRBV12-5; j_gene: TRBJ1-1; abundance: -; d_gene: -; CDR3nt: TGTGCTAGTGGTTTGGATGAGAGCACTGAAGCTTTCTTT; CDR3aa: CASGLDESTEAFF
v_gene: TRBV4-1; j_gene: TRBJ1-3; abundance: -; d_gene: -; CDR3nt: TGCGCCAGCAGCCAAACAGGGACGGGAGGAAACACCATATATTTT; CDR3aa: CASSQTGTGGNTIYF
v_gene: TRBV11-2; j_gene: TRBJ1-5; abundance: -; d_gene: TRBD1; CDR3nt: TGTGCCAGCAGCCCGGGGACAGATAATAGCAATCAGCCCCAGCATTTT; CDR3aa: CASSPGTDNSNQPQHF
v_gene: TRBV6-4; j_gene: TRBJ2-2; abundance: -; d_gene: TRBD1; CDR3nt: TGTGCCAGCAGCGTTCAGGGGGCCACCGGGGAGCTGTTTTTT; CDR3aa: CASSVQGATGELFF
v_gene: TRBV15; j_gene: TRBJ2-7; abundance: -; d_gene: -; CDR3nt: TGTGCCACCAGCAGAGCTCTGGGGCCAGGCTACGAGCAGTACTTC; CDR3aa: CATSRALGPGYEQYF
v_gene: TRBV4-3; j_gene: TRBJ1-1; abundance: -; d_gene: -; CDR3nt: TGCGCCAGCACCTGGGCCCATAAGACGAACACTGAAGCTTTCTTT; CDR3aa: CASTWAHKTNTEAFF
v_gene: TRBV27; j_gene: TRBJ2-4; abundance: -; d_gene: TRBD1; CDR3nt: TGTGCCAGCAGTGGGACAGGGCTAGCCAAAAACATTCAGTACTTC; CDR3aa: CASSGTGLAKNIQYF